This T cell receptor beta chain was captured in a study of cytomegalovirus exposure and HLA in healthy donors. Broader study findings: A later analysis, which compared TCR beta chains of equal frequency, found the HLA-associated ones more clonally expanded.

The germline V and J ends were trimmed by 1 base and 5 bases, with 7 bases remaining between them. Per the germline V gene, CDR1 is SGHTA and CDR2 is FQGNSA. The CDR3 extends over 13 amino acids. The PCR had 60 Vbeta and 13 Jbeta primers. Produced via immunoSEQ multiplex PCR; TCRdb's table is partial and in-frame only. The top ten hold 1.5% to 2% of the sample, which has about 140,000 clones, 77% seen once. Turning to this clone: Its antigen is not known.

V usage is TRBV7-2 and J usage is TRBJ2-3; D gene uncertain. The sample comprised PBMCs. The origin of this receptor is a female donor in good health and CMV-seronegative. The CDR3 here is CASSLVGLDTQYF. The CDR3 nucleotides are TGTGCCAGCAGCTTAGTCGGGTTAGATACGCAGTATTTT.